These T cell receptor beta chains were read from a single sample in a study of lymphopenia after photon versus proton radiotherapy. Clones were sequenced by immunoSEQ multiplex PCR, and TCRdb holds only the in-frame ones, with some missing. Counted here are some 40,000 clones, 70% to 90% occurring once; the ten biggest clones make up around 10%. The specimen was peripheral blood, collected from a patient treated with proton-based radiotherapy. The receptors originated from an older woman with pancreatic cancer. Some clones in this sample may be carry-over from other donors' samples. Each CDR3 is given with its conserved first and last residue. The D gene is left open where the match is weak. Clone size is stated in some rows and not others, as once, few, many or a class when expanded.

NA | TRBJ2-5 | NA | TRBV10-3 | CAISEGWTQYF | TGTGCCATCAGTGAGGGGTGGACCCAGTACTTC
TRBD1 | TRBJ1-2 | NA | TRBV11-2 | CASSLVGTGGFSNYGYTF | TGTGCCAGCAGCTTAGTCGGGACAGGGGGTTTCTCTAACTATGGCTACACCTTC
TRBD1 | TRBJ1-6 | NA | TRBV19 | CASSLLPGQLNSPLHF | TGTGCCAGTAGTTTGCTACCGGGACAGCTTAATTCACCCCTCCACTTT
NA | TRBJ1-2 | NA | TRBV30 | CAWSVRAGGGYTF | TGTGCCTGGAGTGTTAGGGCGGGTGGGGGCTACACCTTC
TRBD1 | TRBJ1-1 | NA | TRBV7-3 | CASSLYRTGVTEAFF | TGTGCCAGCAGCTTATATCGGACAGGGGTGACTGAAGCTTTCTTT
NA | TRBJ1-4 | once | TRBV9 | CASSPAGAVNNEKLFF | TGTGCCAGCAGCCCAGCAGGGGCAGTTAATAATGAAAAACTGTTTTTT
NA | TRBJ2-7 | NA | TRBV7-9 | CASTSDYLYEQYF | TGTGCCAGCACATCGGACTATCTCTACGAGCAGTACTTC
TRBD1 | TRBJ2-7 | NA | TRBV28 | CASSLSPGTGGGEQYF | TGTGCCAGCAGTTTATCCCCCGGGACAGGGGGCGGCGAGCAGTACTTC
NA | TRBJ2-2 | once | TRBV5-4 | CASSLVSAGELFF | TGTGCCAGCAGCTTGGTTAGCGCCGGGGAGCTGTTTTTT
NA | TRBJ1-3 | once | TRBV30 | CAWSRQVTIYF | TGTGCCTGGAGTAGACAGGTGACCATATATTTT
NA | TRBJ2-3 | NA | TRBV19 | CASSIPAGGTDTQYF | TGTGCCAGTAGTATTCCAGCGGGTGGCACAGATACGCAGTATTTT
NA | TRBJ2-7 | once | TRBV7-2 | CASSLASVYEQYF | TGTGCCAGCAGCTTGGCCTCAGTCTACGAGCAGTACTTC
NA | TRBJ1-2 | few | TRBV6-6 | CASTPQRENYGYTF | TGTGCCAGCACCCCGCAACGGGAGAACTATGGCTACACCTTC
NA | TRBJ2-1 | NA | TRBV11-3 | CASSLAGGAHEQFF | TGTGCCAGCAGCTTAGCCGGAGGGGCCCATGAGCAGTTCTTC
NA | TRBJ2-7 | NA | TRBV5-1 | CASSLVLGDSYEQYF | TGCGCCAGCAGCTTGGTCCTTGGGGATTCCTACGAGCAGTACTTC
TRBD1 | TRBJ2-1 | NA | TRBV4-1 | CASSQGQGGAYNEQFF | TGCGCCAGCAGCCAAGGACAGGGTGGGGCCTACAATGAGCAGTTCTTC
TRBD1 | TRBJ2-1 | NA | TRBV5-4 | CASAPPGQSYNEQFF | TGTGCCAGCGCCCCCCCGGGACAGAGTTACAATGAGCAGTTCTTC
NA | TRBJ2-5 | NA | TRBV5-1 | CASNMGGLPQETQYF | TGCGCCAGCAACATGGGGGGGCTCCCCCAAGAGACCCAGTACTTC
TRBD1 | TRBJ1-1 | NA | TRBV2 | CASSETGGRNTEAFF | TGTGCCAGCAGTGAGACAGGGGGTAGGAACACTGAAGCTTTCTTT
NA | TRBJ1-1 | NA | TRBV7-2 | CASSLYLQGNTEAFF | TGTGCCAGCAGCTTATATCTCCAGGGCAACACTGAAGCTTTCTTT
TRBD2 | TRBJ2-2 | NA | TRBV18 | CASSPQLAGGGGELFF | TGTGCCAGCTCACCCCAACTAGCGGGAGGAGGCGGGGAGCTGTTTTTT
NA | TRBJ1-1 | NA | TRBV18 | CASSQGQRLNTEAFF | TGTGCCAGCTCACAAGGACAGCGTTTGAACACTGAAGCTTTCTTT
NA | TRBJ2-5 | NA | TRBV2 | CASPKGGRQETRYF | TGTGCCAGCCCAAAAGGGGGGCGGCAAGAGACCCGGTACTTC
TRBD1 | TRBJ2-1 | NA | TRBV5-4 | CASSRSPGQGSDEQFF | TGTGCCAGCAGTCGTAGTCCGGGACAGGGTTCCGATGAGCAGTTCTTC
TRBD2 | TRBJ2-1 | NA | TRBV29-1 | CSVDGLASDEQFF | TGCAGCGTTGATGGACTAGCGAGCGATGAGCAGTTCTTC
TRBD2 | TRBJ2-3 | NA | TRBV7-2 | CASSLAGREPDTQYF | TGTGCCAGCAGCTTAGCGGGGCGGGAGCCAGATACGCAGTATTTT
TRBD2 | TRBJ2-7 | few | TRBV7-2 | CASSPRLAGGDEQYF | TGTGCCAGCAGCCCGCGACTAGCGGGCGGGGACGAGCAGTACTTC
TRBD2 | TRBJ2-7 | NA | TRBV6-5 | CASGRGREAPYEQYF | TGTGCCAGCGGCCGCGGCCGGGAGGCCCCCTACGAGCAGTACTTC
NA | TRBJ2-7 | once | TRBV28 | CASSLRAQGGPEQYF | TGTGCCAGCAGTTTAAGGGCGCAGGGCGGCCCCGAGCAGTACTTC
NA | TRBJ1-1 | NA | TRBV11-2 | CASSLGLNTEAFF | TGTGCCAGCAGCTTAGGTCTGAACACTGAAGCTTTCTTT
NA | TRBJ2-7 | NA | TRBV27 | CASGAYEQYF | TGTGCCAGTGGGGCCTACGAGCAGTACTTC
TRBD1 | TRBJ2-7 | NA | TRBV5-1 | CASSASPGQDEQYF | TGCGCCAGCAGCGCGTCTCCGGGACAGGACGAGCAGTACTTC
NA | TRBJ1-3 | once | TRBV7-2 | CASSLAGSSGNTIYF | TGTGCCAGCAGCTTAGCAGGCAGCTCTGGAAACACCATATATTTT
TRBD1 | TRBJ2-3 | NA | TRBV7-8 | CASSAGQGLTDTQYF | TGTGCCAGCAGCGCGGGACAGGGCCTTACAGATACGCAGTATTTT
NA | TRBJ2-2 | NA | TRBV29-1 | CSGGAPAGELFF | TGCAGCGGCGGGGCTCCGGCCGGGGAGCTGTTTTTT
NA | TRBJ1-3 | NA | TRBV6-6 | CASRADRIGNTIYF | TGTGCCAGCAGAGCAGACAGGATTGGAAACACCATATATTTT
NA | TRBJ1-5 | NA | TRBV7-2 | CASSFSNQPQHF | TGTGCCAGCAGCTTTTCCAATCAGCCCCAGCATTTT
TRBD1 | TRBJ2-1 | NA | TRBV7-2 | CASSSGLLGQRPNEQFF | TGTGCCAGCAGCTCCGGCCTGTTGGGACAGAGGCCAAATGAGCAGTTCTTC
NA | TRBJ2-1 | NA | TRBV4-1 | CASSQDILVEYVGNEQFF | TGCGCCAGCAGCCAAGACATCCTCGTCGAGTATGTCGGCAATGAGCAGTTCTTC
NA | TRBJ1-2 | NA | TRBV28 | CASSPPGYYGYTF | TGTGCCAGCAGTCCCCCGGGGTACTATGGCTACACCTTC
TRBD1 | TRBJ1-1 | NA | TRBV19 | CASSTYGTANTEAFF | TGTGCCAGTAGTACCTACGGGACAGCCAACACTGAAGCTTTCTTT
NA | TRBJ2-7 | NA | TRBV9 | CASSVDWGPSYEQYF | TGTGCCAGCAGCGTAGATTGGGGGCCCTCCTACGAGCAGTACTTC
NA | TRBJ1-2 | NA | TRBV28 | CASASGVTGYTF | TGTGCCAGCGCCTCGGGGGTAACAGGCTACACCTTC
TRBD1 | TRBJ1-6 | medium-sized | TRBV30 | CAWSGGQDNSPLHF | TGTGCCTGGAGTGGGGGACAGGATAATTCACCCCTCCACTTT
TRBD1 | TRBJ1-1 | NA | TRBV27 | CASSLKGGIAEAFF | TGTGCCAGCAGTTTAAAAGGGGGCATCGCTGAAGCTTTCTTT
TRBD1 | TRBJ2-7 | NA | TRBV18 | CASSPMTGGISYEQYF | TGTGCCAGCTCACCGATGACAGGGGGGATCTCCTACGAGCAGTACTTC
NA | TRBJ2-1 | NA | TRBV28 | CASSQGVGEQFF | TGTGCCAGCAGCCAGGGCGTTGGTGAGCAGTTCTTC
NA | TRBJ1-2 | NA | TRBV28 | CASSPPGYYGYTF | TGTGCCAGCAGTCCCCCAGGCTATTATGGCTACACCTTC
NA | TRBJ2-3 | NA | TRBV4-1 | CASSQVRGSGTDTQYF | TGCGCCAGCAGCCAAGTGCGAGGGAGCGGCACAGATACGCAGTATTTT
NA | TRBJ1-4 | NA | TRBV28 | CASSFGGRGDEKLFF | TGTGCCAGCAGTTTTGGGGGGCGGGGAGATGAAAAACTGTTTTTT
NA | TRBJ1-2 | NA | TRBV7-2 | CASSLGTGVLYGYTF | TGTGCCAGCAGCTTAGGGACGGGAGTTCTCTATGGCTACACCTTC